The T cell receptor (beta chain) described here comes from a study of PD-1 blockade in classical Hodgkin lymphoma. There are 16 residues in the CDR3. Trimming took 0 bases from V and 0 from J, leaving 11 bases between them. Germline loops: CDR1 MNHEY, CDR2 SVGAGI. Each patient's relapse followed autologous stem cell transplantation, and brentuximab vedotin exposure varied. This clone was recorded once. Sequencing used immunoSEQ multiplex PCR; TCRdb keeps in-frame clones, though not all of them. The sample includes some 65,000 clones, around 75% seen only once; the top ten take 7.5% to 9.5%. The clonotype comes from a human donor with classical Hodgkin lymphoma. J is TRBJ1-2 and V is TRBV6-5; D is unresolved. Sequencing used peripheral blood mononuclear cells (PBMCs), obtained before the second cycle of nivolumab. The CDR3 DNA follows: TGTGCCAGCAGTTACTCGCCTATCGACACTAACTATGGCTACACCTTC. Its protein product is CASSYSPIDTNYGYTF.